The 28 T cell receptor beta chains below all came from one sample that was sequenced in a study of technical replicates of blood from a few donors. Only in-frame clones appear in the TCRdb table, and some are missing; sequencing was by immunoSEQ multiplex PCR. The sample lists about 97,000 clones, around 96% seen once, with 0.2% to 0.25% in the top ten. Sequencing was performed on T cells isolated from PBMCs. The receptors come from a human donor in good health.

V is TRBV12-2 and J is TRBJ2-7; the DNA was not compared with TRBD1, the D call given in the table. TRBV12-2 corresponds to a pseudogene. The CDR3 is made up of 17 amino acids. CDR3 loop: CASRPQTPGQGAYEQYF. The DNA of the CDR3 is TGTGCAAGTCGCCCACAAACGCCGGGACAGGGGGCTTACGAGCAGTACTTC.

The chain couples TRBV28 to TRBJ2-7, with 7 positions matching TRBD1. The trim removed 8 bases at V and 5 bases at J, leaving 12 bases unmatched. Germline-derived CDR1 and CDR2 are MDHEN and SYDVKM. The CDR3 runs 14 residues. The CDR3 sequence is CASGYSGQADEQYF. The CDR3 bases are TGTGCCAGCGGTTATTCCGGACAGGCCGACGAGCAGTACTTC.

The genes are TRBV10-3 and TRBJ2-3; TRBD2 might be the D (5 bases). This CDR3 has 15 amino acids. In germline, CDR1 is ENHRY, CDR2 SYGVKD. V gave up 8 bases and J gave up 6 bases, with 21 bases separating them. The CDR3 region has the DNA TGTGCCATCGGCGCCGGGCGGGTACTTGACGATACGCAGTATTTT. Translating it yields CAIGAGRVLDDTQYF.

CDR3 bases: TGTGCCAGCAGCCGGGACAGCCCGGAAGAGACCCAGTACTTC. This translates into CASSRDSPEETQYF. This chain uses TRBV7-2 with TRBJ2-5; 7 positions agree with TRBD1. The CDR3 length is 14 residues. Losses at the gene ends were 5 bases for V and 3 bases for J; bases not matched to a gene: 6. Per the germline V gene, CDR1 is SGHTA and CDR2 is FQGNSA.

The chain is built from TRBV7-9 and TRBJ1-1, with 7 bases matching TRBD1. The CDR3 contains 14 residues. The trim removed 1 base at V and 3 bases at J, leaving 2 bases unmatched. Germline CDR1 is SEHNR and CDR2 is FQNEAQ (reference sequence). The CDR3 sequence: CASSLGDRDTEAFF. The CDR3 DNA is TGTGCCAGCAGCTTAGGTGACAGGGACACTGAAGCTTTCTTT.

The rearrangement links TRBV5-8 to TRBJ2-7, with a possible D match to TRBD1 (5 bases). The CDR3 is made up of 12 amino acids. Germline loops: CDR1 SGHTS, CDR2 YDEGEE. V lost 4 bases to trimming and J lost 4 bases, with 9 bases between them. This chain's CDR3 is CASSNQGYEQYF. The CDR3 DNA is TGTGCCAGCAGCAACCAGGGTTACGAGCAGTACTTC.

CDR3 amino acids: CASTAGATDTQYF. The CDR3 DNA reads TGTGCCAGCACGGCGGGAGCCACAGATACGCAGTATTTT. The chain is built from TRBV25-1 and TRBJ2-3, with 7 positions matching TRBD2. In germline, CDR1 is MGHDK, CDR2 SYGVNS. This CDR3 is 13 amino acids long. V trimming: 7 bases; J trimming: 2 bases; junction bases outside the gene matches: 3.

V is TRBV4-1 and J is TRBJ1-1, with a possible D match to TRBD1 (5 bases). Germline V lookup: CDR1 MGHRA, CDR2 YSYEKL. This CDR3 is 14 amino acids long. Trimming took 4 bases from V and 1 from J, leaving 10 bases between them. CDR3 DNA sequence: TGCGCCAGCAGCCCTGCCGGGGGGAACACTGAAGCTTTCTTT. This translates into CASSPAGGNTEAFF.

The rearrangement joins TRBV14 to TRBJ1-3; D is undetermined. CDR3 length: 19 residues. The germline gives CDR1 SGHDN, CDR2 FVKESK. The ends were cut back, 3 bases at V and 0 bases at J, with 21 bases in the middle. The CDR3 loop reads CASSHSSVSKRLSGNTIYF. DNA of the CDR3: TGTGCCAGCAGCCATTCGTCGGTCTCAAAGCGCCTCTCTGGAAACACCATATATTTT.

CDR3 amino acids: CASGLVGGLLYEQYF. CDR3 DNA: TGTGCCAGTGGTTTAGTGGGGGGGCTACTTTACGAGCAGTACTTC. The rearrangement uses TRBV19 and TRBJ2-7; a weak D match, TRBD2 (7 bases). With 8 bases removed from V and 4 bases from J, the gap between germline ends came to 21 bases. The germline V gene encodes CDR1 LNHDA and CDR2 SQIVND (reference sequence). This CDR3 comprises 15 residues.

The chain uses TRBV19 and TRBJ2-5; D ambiguous. CDR3 length: 12 residues. V was cut by 4 bases and J by 1 base, with 4 bases left in between. Per the germline V gene, CDR1 is LNHDA and CDR2 is SQIVND (reference sequence). The CDR3 loop reads CASSRAQETQYF. CDR3 in DNA: TGTGCCAGTAGTAGGGCCCAAGAGACCCAGTACTTC.

V gene TRBV5-1 combines with J gene TRBJ1-1, with D tentatively TRBD1 (5 bases). V was shortened by 4 bases and J by 0 bases, with 10 bases between the two germline ends. The germline CDR1 and CDR2 sequences are SGHRS and YFSETQ. The CDR3 covers 14 residues. The CDR3, as DNA: TGCGCCAGCAGCCCGGGGGTGGTGAACACTGAAGCTTTCTTT. Translation: CASSPGVVNTEAFF.

J is TRBJ1-2 and V is TRBV7-8, with 7 bases matching TRBD1. V lost 7 bases and J lost 3; bases outside the gene matches: 17. Looked up from germline, CDR1 is SGHVS and CDR2 is FQNEAQ. The CDR3 length is 17 residues. The CDR3 spells CASTKYIHTGTDYGYTF. The CDR3 region has the DNA TGTGCCAGCACCAAATATATCCACACCGGGACAGACTATGGCTACACCTTC.

The sample holds many counts of this clone. This rearrangement joins TRBV2 to TRBJ2-7; D possibly corresponds to TRBD1 (6 bases). Germline-derived CDR1 and CDR2 are SNHLY and FYNNEI. The CDR3 runs 12 residues. The CDR3 is CSAADRTYEQYF. CDR3 DNA sequence: TGTTCAGCCGCGGACAGAACCTACGAGCAGTACTTC.

The CDR3 protein is CASSLRGLAGPYNEQFF. In nucleotides, the CDR3 is TGTGCCAGCAGCTTAAGAGGCCTAGCGGGGCCCTACAATGAGCAGTTCTTC. V usage is TRBV11-2 and J usage is TRBJ2-1, with 9 bases matching TRBD2. The CDR3 spans 17 residues. Germline values: CDR1 SGHAT, CDR2 FQNNGV. J gave up 2 bases and V 2 bases, and 7 bases lay outside the gene matches.

This chain joins TRBV18 and TRBJ1-2; a weak D match, TRBD1 (6 bases). Between the trimmed V and J ends, which lost 1 base and 2 bases, there was a span of 11 bases. The CDR3 is made up of 15 amino acids. From germline, CDR1 is KGHSH and CDR2 LQKENI. CDR3 sequence (DNA): TGTGCCAGCTCACCACAATCTCAGGGGAACTATGGCTACACCTTC. The encoded protein is CASSPQSQGNYGYTF.

The chain couples TRBV7-9 to TRBJ2-1, with 7 bases fitting TRBD2. Germline V gene sequence: CDR1 SEHNR, CDR2 FQNEAQ (reference sequence). CDR3 length equals 15 residues. The J segment lost 5 bases and the V segment lost 4 bases, leaving 8 bases of the junction unmatched. The chain's CDR3 is CASSWGGSGNNEQFF. The CDR3 nucleotides read TGTGCCAGCAGCTGGGGCGGGAGTGGGAACAATGAGCAGTTCTTC. Full variable domain (missing parts from reference TRBV7-9 and TRBJ2-1): DTGVSQNPRHKITKRGQNVTFRCDPISEHNRLYWYRQTLGQGPEFLTYFQNEAQLEKSRLLSDRFSAERPKGSFSTLEIQRTEQGDSAMYLCASSWGGSGNNEQFFGPGTRLTVL.

The chain uses TRBV28 and TRBJ2-1; TRBD2 matches at 7 bases. Germline CDR1 is MDHEN and CDR2 is SYDVKM. The CDR3 loop spans 15 amino acids. J was trimmed by 6 bases and V by 7 bases; bases with no gene match: 12. The CDR3 loop reads CASMGGDVVGNEQFF. In nucleotides, the CDR3 is TGTGCCAGCATGGGAGGGGATGTCGTCGGCAATGAGCAGTTCTTC.

V usage is TRBV6-1 and J usage is TRBJ2-3, with 7 positions matching TRBD2. Trimming took 3 bases from V and 2 from J; bases not matched to a gene: 8. The germline V gene has CDR1 MNHNS and CDR2 SASEGT. The CDR3 runs 16 residues. This chain's CDR3 is CASSDWLAGTTDTQYF. Written as DNA, the CDR3 is TGTGCCAGCAGTGATTGGTTAGCGGGTACCACAGATACGCAGTATTTT.

The V gene is TRBV5-1, the J gene TRBJ2-7, with D maybe TRBD1 (5 bases). This CDR3 region has 19 residues. CDR1 and CDR2 from the germline V gene are SGHRS and YFSETQ. The germline V and J ends were trimmed by 4 bases and 1 base, with 27 bases remaining between them. Written as DNA, the CDR3 is TGCGCCAGCAGCCCTAACCCTTTAGTGCAGGGCTTGAGGTCCTACGAGCAGTACTTC. Protein product: CASSPNPLVQGLRSYEQYF.

The chain couples TRBV27 to TRBJ2-3; TRBD2 might be the D (6 bases). CDR1 and CDR2 from the germline V gene are MNHEY and SMNVEV (reference sequence). The CDR3 runs 11 residues. V lost 7 bases and J 8 bases, leaving 10 bases between the germline ends. CDR3 protein: CASTGGVTQYF. Here the CDR3 DNA reads TGTGCCAGCACTGGCGGGGTTACGCAGTATTTT.

The genes are TRBV28 and TRBJ2-6; TRBD1 is a possible D gene (6 bases). Trimming removed 4 bases from V and 15 bases from J, with 10 bases in between. Germline-derived CDR1 and CDR2 are MDHEN and SYDVKM. The CDR3 has 11 residues. CDR3 sequence (DNA): TGTGCCAGCAGTTGGACAGAAGGCCTGACTTTC. This sequence encodes CASSWTEGLTF.

The chain carries TRBV10-3 and TRBJ2-1; D is unclear. This CDR3 has 17 residues. Germline CDR1 ENHRY, CDR2 SYGVKD. V was cut by 0 bases and J by 1 base, with 13 bases left in between. Here the CDR3 reads CAISESGGLPSYNEQFF. CDR3 DNA: TGTGCCATCAGTGAGTCAGGCGGCTTACCATCCTACAATGAGCAGTTCTTC.

The chain recombines TRBV4-1 with TRBJ2-2; 12 bases align to TRBD2. V lost 3 bases to trimming and J lost 4 bases; unmatched junction nucleotides: 9. This CDR3 comprises 18 residues. CDR1 MGHRA and CDR2 YSYEKL come from the germline V gene. For the CDR3, the DNA is TGCGCCAGCAGCCAGACTCCCGGACTAGCGGGAAGCACCGGGGAGCTGTTTTTT. It translates to CASSQTPGLAGSTGELFF.

The genes are TRBV4-1 and TRBJ2-7, with TRBD1 matching 7 bases. The ends lost 4 bases at V and 2 bases at J; junction bases unmatched: 11. The CDR3 loop spans 16 amino acids. The germline V gene encodes CDR1 MGHRA and CDR2 YSYEKL. CDR3 amino acids: CASSLVATGTPYEQYF. Written as DNA, the CDR3 is TGCGCCAGCAGCCTCGTCGCGACAGGGACCCCCTACGAGCAGTACTTC.

The chain recombines TRBV4-1 with TRBJ2-1; D possibly corresponds to TRBD2 (5 bases). The germline V gene has CDR1 MGHRA and CDR2 YSYEKL. V lost 5 bases and J 9 bases, leaving 20 bases between the germline ends. The CDR3 has 15 amino acids. Here the CDR3 reads CASSVHYDPRGEQFF. CDR3 DNA sequence: TGCGCCAGCAGCGTACATTACGACCCTCGGGGTGAGCAGTTCTTC.

This clone was observed once. The V call is TRBV25-1, the J call TRBJ2-7; tentative D call: TRBD1 (7 bases). This CDR3 comprises 14 residues. The germline CDR1 and CDR2 sequences are MGHDK and SYGVNS. V lost 7 bases, J lost 2 bases, and 15 bases lay in between. The CDR3 sequence is CASTNTRGAYEQYF. DNA of the CDR3: TGTGCCAGCACCAACACCAGGGGGGCCTACGAGCAGTACTTC.

This clone was recorded only once. The chain combines TRBV11-2 with TRBJ2-1, with 11 bases aligning to TRBD1. The CDR3 totals 16 residues. V gave up 4 bases and J gave up 9 bases; unmatched junction bases: 11. Germline lookup yields CDR1 SGHAT and CDR2 FQNNGV. Here the CDR3 reads CASSSNGQGAWSEQFF. The CDR3 coding sequence is TGTGCCAGCAGCTCTAATGGACAGGGGGCTTGGAGTGAGCAGTTCTTC.